This T cell receptor (beta chain) was identified during a study of blood T cell repertoires in COVID-19. As for the study in general: T cells, B-cell-depleted T cells, or PBMCs provided the cDNA or gDNA that served as material.

This clone came up once. Per the authors' pipeline: By means of reference gene primer amplification, nucleated cell counts were estimated. The method was immunoSEQ multiplex PCR; TCRdb's version includes in-frame clones alone and lacks a portion of them. The V and J calls and clone size were taken over from that table, and D and trimming were inferred from the DNA. The sample lists some 390,000 clones, around 91% occurring once. Patients of the Seattle cohort, enrolled during active infection, were followed longitudinally. The CDR3 is 13 amino acids. V gave up 4 bases and J gave up 4 bases, with 11 bases separating them. Germline CDR1 is SGDLS and CDR2 is YYNGEE.

This clonotype was obtained from a woman in her forties with COVID-19, enrolled during active disease. The chain employs TRBV9 and TRBJ1-2; D uncertain. Sequencing was done on a sample of peripheral blood. The CDR3 sequence: CASSSQALYGYTF. Written as DNA, the CDR3 is TGTGCCAGCAGCTCACAAGCGCTCTATGGCTACACCTTC.